This T cell receptor beta chain was sequenced in a study of control samples from healthy donors and cancer patients. Germline CDR1 is SGHAT and CDR2 is FQNNGV. This CDR3 has 15 residues. Trimming removed 4 bases from V and 3 bases from J; junction bases left unmatched: 6. Sequencing used immunoSEQ multiplex PCR; TCRdb keeps in-frame clones, though not all of them. The sample has about 49,000 clones; 86% are singletons. The sequence derives from a woman aged 45-60 years with lung cancer. Sequencing used PBMCs. V usage is TRBV11-2 and J usage is TRBJ1-1, with 9 bases lining up with TRBD1. The CDR3, as DNA: TGTGCCAGCAGCTCCCGGGACAGGGCGTACACTGAAGCTTTCTTT. This translates into CASSSRDRAYTEAFF. The complete variable domain, with remaining parts taken from reference TRBV11-2 and TRBJ1-1, reads EAGVAQSPRYKIIEKRQSVAFWCNPISGHATLYWYQQILGQGPKLLIQFQNNGVVDDSQLPKDRFSAERLKGVDSTLKIQPAKLEDSAVYLCASSSRDRAYTEAFFGQGTRLTVV.